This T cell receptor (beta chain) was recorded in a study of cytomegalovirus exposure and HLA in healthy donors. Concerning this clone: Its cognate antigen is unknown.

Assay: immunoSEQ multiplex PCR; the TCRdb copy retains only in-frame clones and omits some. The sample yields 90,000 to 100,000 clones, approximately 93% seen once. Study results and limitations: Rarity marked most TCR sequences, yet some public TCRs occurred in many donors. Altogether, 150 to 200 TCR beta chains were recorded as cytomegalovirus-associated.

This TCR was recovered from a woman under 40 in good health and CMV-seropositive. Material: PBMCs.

CDR3 bases: TGCAGTGCTAGTTCGGGGACTGAAGCTTTCTTT. Its protein product is CSASSGTEAFF. V and J are TRBV20-1 and TRBJ1-1; D call uncertain. This CDR3 comprises 11 residues. In germline, CDR1 is DFQATT, CDR2 SNEGSKA (reference sequence). Trimming left V 3 bases short and J 5 bases short, with 7 bases between.